This TCR beta chain is from a study of T-cell memory formation after mild COVID-19. Findings of the study overall: Second-wave clones reaching peak frequency on day 37 lacked confirmed SARS-CoV-2 specificity.

This clonotype was seen more than once but under ten times. Antigen: not known. TCRdb itself ran the 5' RACE reads through MiXCR, one entry per CDR3 protein. The table shows approximately 570,000 distinct CDR3 sequences, with more than 15% occurring only once. J gave up 4 bases and V 4 bases, and 5 bases lay outside the gene matches. The V gene's germline CDR1 is DFQATT and CDR2 SNEGSKA (reference sequence). The CDR3 has 13 residues. The chain uses TRBV20-1 and TRBJ2-5; TRBD2 matches 8 bases. The sequenced material came from PBMCs or a T cell subset sorted from them (not recorded which). The TCR comes from an adult woman who had mild COVID-19 (a few samples of this study predate the infection). Cell type and time point are not known. CDR3 amino acids: CSATGLAPETQYF. Written as DNA, the CDR3 is TGCAGTGCTACTGGACTAGCCCCAGAGACCCAGTACTTC.